This TCR beta chain was retrieved from a study of cytomegalovirus exposure and HLA in healthy donors. Study conclusions and caveats: One variant, a missense change in DCLRE1C, was linked in a later analysis to TCR beta V- and J-gene trimming. It was shown in a later analysis that HLA-associated TCR beta chains were more clonally expanded than other, equally common chains.

PCR amplification relied on 60 Vbeta primers (plus 13 Jbeta primers). Sequencing was performed with immunoSEQ multiplex PCR; in TCRdb, only in-frame clones are kept and a portion is missing. Of about 94,000 clones listed, roughly 86% are singletons. This clone was counted only a few times. Its antigen is not identified. V dropped 4 bases and J dropped 1 base, with 10 bases sitting between them. CDR3 length: 14 residues. Per the germline V gene, CDR1 is SNHLY and CDR2 is FYNNEI. The clonotype was recovered from a human donor in good health. The J gene is TRBJ1-2, the V gene TRBV2, with unresolved D. Sequencing used PBMCs. CDR3 region: CASSGIAVNYGYTF. The CDR3 DNA follows: TGTGCCAGCAGTGGTATCGCAGTTAACTATGGCTACACCTTC.